Below, one T cell receptor (beta chain) is given with its context. The data were produced by immunoSEQ multiplex PCR, yet TCRdb's version contains in-frame clones alone and is incomplete. Of 120,000 or so clones detected, over 75% appear once; the ten largest clones hold roughly 1.9%. This record belongs to a study of cytomegalovirus exposure and HLA in healthy donors. V dropped 4 bases and J dropped 6; count of bases not matched to a gene: 8. Germline CDR1 reads LNHDA; CDR2 reads SQIVND (reference sequence). The CDR3 totals 15 residues. The V and J genes are TRBV19 and TRBJ2-7; 11 bases align to TRBD1. The sample consisted of PBMCs. The TCR was taken from a woman in her twenties or thirties in good health and CMV-seronegative. In DNA, the CDR3 is TGTGCCAGTAGTACGCGCGGACAGGGGGCTGGCGAGCAGTACTTC. It specifies CASSTRGQGAGEQYF. The full variable domain, completed using reference TRBV19 and TRBJ2-7, is DGGITQSPKYLFRKEGQNVTLSCEQNLNHDAMYWYRQDPGQGLRLIYYSQIVNDFQKGDIAEGYSVSREKKESFPLTVTSAQKNPTAFYLCASSTRGQGAGEQYFGPGTRLTVT.